This TCR beta chain is drawn from a study of identical twins. TCRdb reanalysed the 5' RACE reads using MiXCR and keeps one entry per CDR3 protein. The repertoire has 450,000 or so distinct CDR3 sequences, approximately 24% of them found once; the top ten carry around 3%. Germline lookup yields CDR1 DFQATT and CDR2 SNEGSKA (reference sequence). The CDR3 contains 13 residues. The germline V and J ends were trimmed by 1 base and 4 bases, with 7 bases remaining between them. The data were also submitted as part of a second study, on T cells expressing NK-cell markers. From that report: Eight donors were sequenced, of whom seven were HCMV-seropositive, while the remaining one was HCMV-seronegative. Several experiments confined sorting to alpha-beta TCR T cells with an anti-gamma-delta TCR antibody.

Sequencing was performed on CD4+ T cells sorted from blood. The chain couples TRBV20-1 to TRBJ2-2; maybe TRBD2 (5 bases). This sequence was found in a woman under 30 in good health. The CDR3 region is CSARASTTGELFF. In DNA, the CDR3 is TGCAGTGCTAGAGCTAGCACCACCGGGGAGCTGTTTTTT.